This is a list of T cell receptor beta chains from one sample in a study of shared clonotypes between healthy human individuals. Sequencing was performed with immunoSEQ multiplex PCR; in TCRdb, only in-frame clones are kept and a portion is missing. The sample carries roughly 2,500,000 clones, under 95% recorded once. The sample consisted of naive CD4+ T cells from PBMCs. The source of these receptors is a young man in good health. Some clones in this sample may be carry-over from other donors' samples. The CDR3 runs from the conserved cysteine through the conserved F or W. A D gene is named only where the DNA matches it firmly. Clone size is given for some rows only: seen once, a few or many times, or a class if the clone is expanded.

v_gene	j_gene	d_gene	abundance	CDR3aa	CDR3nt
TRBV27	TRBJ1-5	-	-	CASSPNRVSNQPQHF	TGTGCCAGCAGTCCGAACAGGGTTAGCAATCAGCCCCAGCATTTT
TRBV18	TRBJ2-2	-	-	CASSPPLGAGKTGELFF	TGTGCCAGCTCACCACCATTAGGGGCAGGGAAGACCGGGGAGCTGTTTTTT
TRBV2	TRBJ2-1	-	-	CASSDWIQNNEQFF	TGTGCCAGCAGTGATTGGATACAGAACAATGAGCAGTTCTTC
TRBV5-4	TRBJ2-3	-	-	CASSLAVFTDTQYF	TGTGCCAGCAGCTTGGCCGTGTTCACAGATACGCAGTATTTT
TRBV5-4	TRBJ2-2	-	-	CASSRQDSLFSNTGELFF	TGTGCCAGCAGCCGCCAGGACAGTCTGTTTTCCAACACCGGGGAGCTGTTTTTT
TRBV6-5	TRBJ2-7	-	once	CASSYQGGEYF	TGTGCCAGCAGTTACCAAGGGGGGGAGTACTTC
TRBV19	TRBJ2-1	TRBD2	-	CASTETSGSPDEQFF	TGTGCCAGTACCGAGACTAGCGGGAGTCCGGATGAGCAGTTCTTC
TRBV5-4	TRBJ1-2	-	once	CASSLEGPRGYTF	TGTGCCAGCAGCTTGGAGGGGCCCAGGGGCTACACCTTC
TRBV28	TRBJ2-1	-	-	CASSSRTVREQFF	TGTGCCAGCAGTTCCCGGACGGTAAGGGAGCAGTTCTTC
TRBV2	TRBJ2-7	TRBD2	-	CASRGGASPYEQYF	TGTGCCAGCAGGGGAGGGGCTAGTCCCTACGAGCAGTACTTC
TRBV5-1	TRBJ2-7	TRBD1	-	CASSTQGSGEQYF	TGCGCCAGCAGCACACAGGGGTCGGGGGAGCAGTACTTC
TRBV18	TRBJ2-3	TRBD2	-	CASSPGLAGGLSPDTQYF	TGTGCCAGCTCACCCGGACTAGCGGGAGGCCTTTCCCCAGATACGCAGTATTTT
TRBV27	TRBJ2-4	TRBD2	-	CASPVGLAGGPLAKNIQYF	TGTGCCAGCCCCGTCGGACTAGCGGGAGGTCCTCTAGCCAAAAACATTCAGTACTTC
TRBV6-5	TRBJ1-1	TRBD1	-	CASRNRGMTEAFF	TGTGCCAGCAGAAACAGGGGTATGACTGAAGCTTTCTTT
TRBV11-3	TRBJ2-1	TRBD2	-	CASSLLAGGGEQFF	TGTGCCAGCAGCTTACTAGCGGGAGGAGGGGAGCAGTTCTTC
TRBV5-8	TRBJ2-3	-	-	CASSLRFTDTQYF	TGTGCCAGCAGCTTGCGTTTCACAGATACGCAGTATTTT
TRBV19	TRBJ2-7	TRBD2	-	CASSIAPGLAGLPYEQYF	TGTGCCAGTAGTATAGCCCCCGGACTAGCGGGACTTCCCTACGAGCAGTACTTC
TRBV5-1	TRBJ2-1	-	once	CASRAGLYNEQFF	TGCGCCAGCAGGGCAGGCCTCTACAATGAGCAGTTCTTC
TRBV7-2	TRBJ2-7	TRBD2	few	CASSPRERGFGTYEQYF	TGTGCCAGCAGCCCGAGAGAGCGGGGCTTCGGAACCTACGAGCAGTACTTC
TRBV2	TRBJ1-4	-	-	CASRVSREPTNEKLFF	TGTGCCAGCAGGGTGAGCAGGGAGCCAACTAATGAAAAACTGTTTTTT
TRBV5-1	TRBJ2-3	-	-	CASSFKADTQYF	TGCGCCAGCAGCTTTAAAGCTGATACGCAGTATTTT
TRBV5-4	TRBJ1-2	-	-	CASSPGWGRTALEGYTF	TGTGCCAGCAGCCCTGGTTGGGGGCGAACGGCATTAGAGGGCTACACCTTC
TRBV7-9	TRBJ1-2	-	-	CASSSQGSNYGYTF	TGTGCCAGCAGCTCTCAGGGTTCTAACTATGGCTACACCTTC
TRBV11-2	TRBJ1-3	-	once	CASSLDRSSGNTIYF	TGTGCCAGCAGCTTAGACAGGAGCTCTGGAAACACCATATATTTT
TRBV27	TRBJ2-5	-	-	CASSLTASETQYF	TGTGCCAGCAGTTTAACCGCAAGCGAGACCCAGTACTTC
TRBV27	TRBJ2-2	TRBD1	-	CASRPQGAVGELFF	TGTGCCAGCAGACCTCAGGGGGCGGTCGGGGAGCTGTTTTTT
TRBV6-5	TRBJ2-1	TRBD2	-	CASTGGGPFREQFF	TGTGCCAGCACCGGGGGAGGGCCTTTTCGGGAGCAGTTCTTC
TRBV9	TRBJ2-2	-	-	CASSETVTGELFF	TGTGCCAGCAGCGAGACAGTCACCGGGGAGCTGTTTTTT
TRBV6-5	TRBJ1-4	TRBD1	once	CASSYGTGGREKLFF	TGTGCCAGCAGTTACGGGACAGGGGGCCGGGAAAAACTGTTTTTT
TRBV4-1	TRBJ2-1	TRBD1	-	CASSLYTWDSQYNEQFF	TGCGCCAGCAGCCTATATACCTGGGACAGCCAATACAATGAGCAGTTCTTC
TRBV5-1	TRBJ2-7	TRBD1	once	CASSPRQGVGEQYF	TGCGCCAGCAGCCCACGACAGGGGGTCGGTGAGCAGTACTTC
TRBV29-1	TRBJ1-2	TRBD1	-	CSVDEDRDYGYTF	TGCAGCGTTGACGAGGACAGGGACTATGGCTACACCTTC
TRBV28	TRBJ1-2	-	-	CASSSGRDHGYTF	TGTGCCAGCAGTTCCGGCAGAGACCATGGCTACACCTTC
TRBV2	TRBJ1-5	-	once	CASTLARVNQPQHF	TGTGCCAGCACTCTCGCGCGGGTCAATCAGCCCCAGCATTTT
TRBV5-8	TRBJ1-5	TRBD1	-	CASSWDRGQPQHF	TGTGCCAGCAGCTGGGACAGGGGTCAGCCCCAGCATTTT
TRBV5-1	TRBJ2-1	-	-	CASSPPEGSYNEQFF	TGCGCCAGCAGCCCCCCCGAGGGCTCCTACAATGAGCAGTTCTTC
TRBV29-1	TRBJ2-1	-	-	CSVGEGVRTNEQFF	TGCAGCGTGGGTGAGGGGGTGCGCACCAATGAGCAGTTCTTC
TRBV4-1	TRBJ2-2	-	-	CASGGGWVPGELFF	TGCGCCAGCGGAGGGGGGTGGGTCCCCGGGGAGCTGTTTTTT
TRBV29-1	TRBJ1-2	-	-	CSVVDEAGGYTF	TGCAGCGTTGTGGACGAGGCGGGCGGCTACACCTTC
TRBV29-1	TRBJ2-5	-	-	CSVEAGPQETQYF	TGCAGCGTTGAGGCAGGGCCCCAAGAGACCCAGTACTTC
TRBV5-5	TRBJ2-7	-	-	CASSLATVGEQYF	TGTGCCAGCAGCTTGGCCACAGTCGGCGAGCAGTACTTC
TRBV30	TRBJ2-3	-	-	CAWSVRDTDTQYF	TGTGCCTGGAGTGTACGGGACACAGATACGCAGTATTTT
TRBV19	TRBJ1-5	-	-	CASSLLVHQPQHF	TGTGCCAGTAGTCTTTTGGTGCATCAGCCCCAGCATTTT
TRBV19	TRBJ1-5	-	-	CASSPIDRTSNQPQHF	TGTGCCAGTAGTCCCATAGACAGAACGAGCAATCAGCCCCAGCATTTT
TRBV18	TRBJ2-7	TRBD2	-	CASSSSPSGDSYEQYF	TGTGCCAGCTCATCTTCCCCTAGCGGGGATTCCTACGAGCAGTACTTC
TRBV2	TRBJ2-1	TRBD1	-	CASWGGQGSYNEQFF	TGTGCCAGCTGGGGGGGACAGGGCTCCTACAATGAGCAGTTCTTC